The TCR beta chain under discussion was sequenced for a study of cytomegalovirus exposure and HLA in healthy donors. Vbeta (60) and Jbeta (13) primers were used in the PCR. Produced via immunoSEQ multiplex PCR; TCRdb's table is partial and in-frame only. The sample lists around 150,000 clones, 77% occurring once. Details on this clone: Its specificity is unknown.

General observations from the study: Later analysis revealed greater clonal expansion in HLA-associated TCR beta chains than in equally common others. Researchers reported in a later analysis that a missense DCLRE1C variant was tied to TCR beta V- and J-gene trimming.

This CDR3 contains 16 residues. V trimming: 2 bases; J trimming: 8 bases; junction bases outside the gene matches: 12. The germline gives CDR1 ENHRY, CDR2 SYGVKD. This rearrangement joins TRBV10-3 to TRBJ1-2; 9 nucleotides align to TRBD1. Sequences were obtained from PBMCs. This sequence originates from a woman in her thirties in good health and CMV-seronegative. CDR3 sequence reads: CAISEVGTGGLLGYTF. The CDR3 nucleotides read TGTGCCATCAGTGAGGTCGGAACAGGGGGCTTATTAGGCTACACCTTC.